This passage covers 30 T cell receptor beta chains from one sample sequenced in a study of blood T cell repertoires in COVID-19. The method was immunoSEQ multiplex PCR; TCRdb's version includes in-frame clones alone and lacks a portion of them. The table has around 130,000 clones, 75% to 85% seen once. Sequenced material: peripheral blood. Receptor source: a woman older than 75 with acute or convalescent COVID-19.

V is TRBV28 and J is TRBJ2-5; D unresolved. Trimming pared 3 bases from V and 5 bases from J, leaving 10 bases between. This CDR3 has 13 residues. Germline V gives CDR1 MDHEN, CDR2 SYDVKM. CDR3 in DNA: TGTGCCAGCAGTTTTCCACACGTGGAGACCCAGTACTTC. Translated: CASSFPHVETQYF.

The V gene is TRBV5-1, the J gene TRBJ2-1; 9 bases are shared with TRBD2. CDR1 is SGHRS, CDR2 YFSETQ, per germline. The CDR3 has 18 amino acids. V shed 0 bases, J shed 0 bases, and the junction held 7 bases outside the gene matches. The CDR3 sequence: CASSLGLAVTSSYNEQFF. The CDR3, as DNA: TGCGCCAGCAGCTTGGGACTAGCGGTTACGAGCTCCTACAATGAGCAGTTCTTC.

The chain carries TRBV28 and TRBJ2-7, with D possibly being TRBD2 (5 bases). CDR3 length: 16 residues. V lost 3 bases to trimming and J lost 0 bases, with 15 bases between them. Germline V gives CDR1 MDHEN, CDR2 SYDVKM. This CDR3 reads CASSFPGLLNSYEQYF. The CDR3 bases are TGTGCCAGCAGTTTTCCTGGACTGCTTAACTCCTACGAGCAGTACTTC.

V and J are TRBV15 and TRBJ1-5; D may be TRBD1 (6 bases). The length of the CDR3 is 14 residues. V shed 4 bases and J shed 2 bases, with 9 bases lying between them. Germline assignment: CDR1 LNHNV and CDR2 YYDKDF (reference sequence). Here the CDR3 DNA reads TGTGCCACCAGCATACAGGGCGGCAATCAGCCCCAGCATTTT. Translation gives CATSIQGGNQPQHF.

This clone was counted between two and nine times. Written as DNA, the CDR3 is TGCAGCGTTTTATACAGCACCTATGGCTACACCTTC. Protein product: CSVLYSTYGYTF. The V and J genes are TRBV29-1 and TRBJ1-2; D remains ambiguous. From germline, CDR1 is SQVTM and CDR2 ANQGSEA. The CDR3 is made up of 12 amino acids. Trimming shortened V by 5 bases and J by 4 bases, and 11 bases separated the two germline ends.

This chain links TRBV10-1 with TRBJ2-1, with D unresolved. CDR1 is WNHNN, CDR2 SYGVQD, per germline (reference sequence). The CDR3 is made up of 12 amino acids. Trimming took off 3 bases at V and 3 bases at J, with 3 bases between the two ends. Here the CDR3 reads CASSDLYNEQFF. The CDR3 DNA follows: TGCGCCAGCAGTGATCTCTACAATGAGCAGTTCTTC.

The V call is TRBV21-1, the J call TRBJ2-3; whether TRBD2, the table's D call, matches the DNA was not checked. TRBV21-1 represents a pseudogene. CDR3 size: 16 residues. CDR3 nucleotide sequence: TGTGCCAGCACCTATATGCGGGAGTCCAGCACAGATACGCAGTATTTT. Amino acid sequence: CASTYMRESSTDTQYF.

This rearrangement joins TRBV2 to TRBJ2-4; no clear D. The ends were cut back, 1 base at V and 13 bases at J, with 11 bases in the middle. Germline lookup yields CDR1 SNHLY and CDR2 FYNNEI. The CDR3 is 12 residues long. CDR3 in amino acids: CASSEERVTQYF. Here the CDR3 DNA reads TGTGCCAGCAGTGAAGAACGGGTTACGCAGTACTTC.

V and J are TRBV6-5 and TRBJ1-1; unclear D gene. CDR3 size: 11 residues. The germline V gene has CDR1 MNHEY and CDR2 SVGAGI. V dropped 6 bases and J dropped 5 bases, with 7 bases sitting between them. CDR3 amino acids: CASSRGTEAFF. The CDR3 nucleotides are TGTGCCAGCAGCCGAGGGACTGAAGCTTTCTTT.

CDR3 nucleotides: TGTGCCATCAGTGGGAAGGGGTGGGACACTGAAGCTTTCTTT. The encoded protein is CAISGKGWDTEAFF. V gene TRBV10-3 combines with J gene TRBJ1-1, with D possibly being TRBD1 (5 bases). This CDR3 comprises 14 residues. Germline V gene lookup returns CDR1 ENHRY and CDR2 SYGVKD. V was shortened by 4 bases and J by 3 bases, with 12 bases between the two germline ends.

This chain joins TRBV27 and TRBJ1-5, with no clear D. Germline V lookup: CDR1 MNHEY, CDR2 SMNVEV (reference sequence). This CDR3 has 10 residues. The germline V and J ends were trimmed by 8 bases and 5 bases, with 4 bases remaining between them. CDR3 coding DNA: TGTGCCAGCCAATATCAGCCCCAGCATTTT. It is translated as CASQYQPQHF.

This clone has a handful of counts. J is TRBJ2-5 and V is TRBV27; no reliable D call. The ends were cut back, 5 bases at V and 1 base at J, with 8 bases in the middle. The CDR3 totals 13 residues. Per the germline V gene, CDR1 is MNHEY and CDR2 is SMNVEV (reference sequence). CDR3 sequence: CASSRNIQETQYF. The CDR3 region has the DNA TGTGCCAGCAGTCGTAACATCCAAGAGACCCAGTACTTC.

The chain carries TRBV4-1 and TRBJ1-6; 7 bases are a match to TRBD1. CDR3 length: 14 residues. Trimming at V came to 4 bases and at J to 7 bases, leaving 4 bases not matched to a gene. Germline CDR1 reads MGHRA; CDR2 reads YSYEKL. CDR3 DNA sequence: TGCGCCAGCAGCCCTCGACAGGGAAATTCACCCCTCCACTTT. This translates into CASSPRQGNSPLHF.

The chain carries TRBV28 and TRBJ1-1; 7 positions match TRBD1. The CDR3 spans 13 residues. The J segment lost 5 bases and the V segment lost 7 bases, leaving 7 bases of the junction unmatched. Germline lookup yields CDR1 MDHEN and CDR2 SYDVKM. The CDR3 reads CASTTGVGTEAFF. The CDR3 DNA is TGTGCCAGCACCACAGGGGTGGGTACTGAAGCTTTCTTT.

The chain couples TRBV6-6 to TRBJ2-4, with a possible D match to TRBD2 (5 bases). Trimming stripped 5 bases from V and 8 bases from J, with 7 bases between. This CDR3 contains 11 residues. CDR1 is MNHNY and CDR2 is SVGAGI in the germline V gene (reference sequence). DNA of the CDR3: TGTGCCAGCAGTCCCGGGGACATTCAGTACTTC. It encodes CASSPGDIQYF.

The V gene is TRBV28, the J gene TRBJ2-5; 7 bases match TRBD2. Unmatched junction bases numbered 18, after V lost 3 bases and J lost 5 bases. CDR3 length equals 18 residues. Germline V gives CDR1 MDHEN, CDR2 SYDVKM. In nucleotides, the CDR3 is TGTGCCAGCAGTTTGGCCAGGTCGTTGCGGGGGATGTGGGAGACCCAGTACTTC. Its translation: CASSLARSLRGMWETQYF.

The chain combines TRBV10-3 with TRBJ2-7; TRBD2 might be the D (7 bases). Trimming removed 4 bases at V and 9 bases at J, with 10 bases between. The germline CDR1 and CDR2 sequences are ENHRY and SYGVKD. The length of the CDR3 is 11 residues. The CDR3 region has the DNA TGTGCCATCAGTGCGGGGGGCCTGCAGTACTTC. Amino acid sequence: CAISAGGLQYF.

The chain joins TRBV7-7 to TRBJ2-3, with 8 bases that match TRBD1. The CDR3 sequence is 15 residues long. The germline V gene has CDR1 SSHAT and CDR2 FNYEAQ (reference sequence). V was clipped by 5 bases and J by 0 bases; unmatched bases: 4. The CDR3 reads CASSPGTGSTDTQYF. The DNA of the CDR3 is TGTGCCAGCAGCCCCGGGACAGGCAGCACAGATACGCAGTATTTT. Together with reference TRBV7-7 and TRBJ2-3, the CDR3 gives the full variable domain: GAGVSQSPRYKVTKRGQDVTLRCDPISSHATLYWYQQALGQGPEFLTYFNYEAQPDKSGLPSDRFSAERPEGSISTLTIQRTEQRDSAMYRCASSPGTGSTDTQYFGPGTRLTVL.

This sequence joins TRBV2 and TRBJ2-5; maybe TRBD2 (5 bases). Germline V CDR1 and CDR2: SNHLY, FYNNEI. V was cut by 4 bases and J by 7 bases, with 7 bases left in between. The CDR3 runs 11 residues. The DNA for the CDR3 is TGTGCCAGCAGTGCTGCGGGGACCCAGTACTTC. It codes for CASSAAGTQYF.

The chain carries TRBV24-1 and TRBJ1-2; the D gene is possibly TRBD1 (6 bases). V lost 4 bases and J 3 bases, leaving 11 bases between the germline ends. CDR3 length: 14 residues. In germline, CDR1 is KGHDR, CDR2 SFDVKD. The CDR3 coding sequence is TGTGCCACCAGTGACCCGGACAGATACTATGGCTACACCTTC. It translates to CATSDPDRYYGYTF.

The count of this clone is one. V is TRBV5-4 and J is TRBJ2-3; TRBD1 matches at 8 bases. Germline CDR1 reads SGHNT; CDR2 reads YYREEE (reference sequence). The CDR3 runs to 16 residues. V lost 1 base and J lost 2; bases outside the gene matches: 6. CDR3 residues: CASSLTGDRYTDTQYF. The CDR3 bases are TGTGCCAGCAGCTTGACTGGGGACAGGTACACAGATACGCAGTATTTT.

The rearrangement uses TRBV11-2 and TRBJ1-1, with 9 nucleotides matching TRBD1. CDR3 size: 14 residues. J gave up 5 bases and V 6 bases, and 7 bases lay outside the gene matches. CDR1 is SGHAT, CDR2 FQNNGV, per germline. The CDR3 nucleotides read TGTGCCAGCAGACACAACAGGGGGCGGACTGAAGCTTTCTTT. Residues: CASRHNRGRTEAFF.

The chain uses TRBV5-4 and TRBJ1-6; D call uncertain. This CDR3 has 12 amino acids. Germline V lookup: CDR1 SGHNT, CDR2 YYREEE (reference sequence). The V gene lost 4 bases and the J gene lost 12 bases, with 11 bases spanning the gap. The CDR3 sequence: CASSLPPGPLHF. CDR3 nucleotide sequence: TGTGCCAGCAGCCTCCCCCCGGGACCCCTCCACTTT.

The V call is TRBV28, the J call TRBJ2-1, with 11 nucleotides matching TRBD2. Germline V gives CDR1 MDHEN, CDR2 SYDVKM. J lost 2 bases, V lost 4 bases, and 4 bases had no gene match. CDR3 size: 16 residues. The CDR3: CASSSASGGPYNEQFF. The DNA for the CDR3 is TGTGCCAGCAGTTCCGCTAGCGGGGGGCCCTACAATGAGCAGTTCTTC.

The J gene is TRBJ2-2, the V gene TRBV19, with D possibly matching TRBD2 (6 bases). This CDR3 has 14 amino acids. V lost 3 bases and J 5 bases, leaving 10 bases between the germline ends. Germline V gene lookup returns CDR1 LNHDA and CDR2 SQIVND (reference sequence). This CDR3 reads CASSMSGRTGELFF. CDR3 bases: TGTGCCAGTAGTATGTCAGGGAGGACCGGGGAGCTGTTTTTT.

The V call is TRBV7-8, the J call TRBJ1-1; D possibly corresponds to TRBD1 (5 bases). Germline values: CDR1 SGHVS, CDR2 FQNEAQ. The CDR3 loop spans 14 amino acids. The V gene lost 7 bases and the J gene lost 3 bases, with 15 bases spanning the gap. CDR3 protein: CASTILGLHTEAFF. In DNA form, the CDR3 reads TGTGCCAGCACTATTTTGGGACTTCACACTGAAGCTTTCTTT.

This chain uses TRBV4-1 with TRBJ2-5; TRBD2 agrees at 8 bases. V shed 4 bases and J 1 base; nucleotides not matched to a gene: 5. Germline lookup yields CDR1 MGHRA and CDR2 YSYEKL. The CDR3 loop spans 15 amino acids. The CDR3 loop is CASSRLAGTQETQYF. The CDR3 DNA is TGCGCCAGCAGCCGCCTAGCGGGTACCCAAGAGACCCAGTACTTC.

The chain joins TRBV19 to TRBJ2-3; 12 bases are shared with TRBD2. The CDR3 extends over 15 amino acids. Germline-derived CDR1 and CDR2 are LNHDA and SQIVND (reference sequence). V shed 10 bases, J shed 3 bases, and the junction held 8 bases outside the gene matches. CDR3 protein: CATGGLAGSTDTQYF. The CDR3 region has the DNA TGTGCCACCGGCGGACTAGCGGGAAGTACAGATACGCAGTATTTT.

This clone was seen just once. The CDR3 protein is CATSDFEAPYEQYF. Written as DNA, the CDR3 is TGTGCCACCAGTGATTTCGAGGCCCCCTACGAGCAGTACTTC. The chain combines TRBV24-1 with TRBJ2-7; D not certain. V dropped 1 base and J dropped 2 bases, with 8 bases sitting between them. Per germline, CDR1 KGHDR and CDR2 SFDVKD. The CDR3 contains 14 residues.

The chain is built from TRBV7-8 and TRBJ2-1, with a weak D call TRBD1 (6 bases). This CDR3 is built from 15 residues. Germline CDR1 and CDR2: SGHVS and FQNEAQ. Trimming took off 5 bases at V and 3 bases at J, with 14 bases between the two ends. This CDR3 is CASSAGVAFYNEQFF. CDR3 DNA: TGTGCCAGCAGCGCAGGGGTCGCCTTCTACAATGAGCAGTTCTTC.